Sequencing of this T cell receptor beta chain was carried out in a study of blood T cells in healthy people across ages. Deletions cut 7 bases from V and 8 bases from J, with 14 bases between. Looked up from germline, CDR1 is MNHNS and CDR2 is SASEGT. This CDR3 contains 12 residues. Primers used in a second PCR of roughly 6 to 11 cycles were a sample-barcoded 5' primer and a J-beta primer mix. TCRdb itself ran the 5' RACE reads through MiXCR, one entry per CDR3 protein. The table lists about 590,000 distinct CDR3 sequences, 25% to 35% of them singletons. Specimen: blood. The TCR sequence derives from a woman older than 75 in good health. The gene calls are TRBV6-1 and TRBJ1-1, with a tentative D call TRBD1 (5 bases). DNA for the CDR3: TGTGCCAGCATGTCCGACGGGGGAGAAGCTTTCTTT. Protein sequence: CASMSDGGEAFF.